The clone carrying this T cell receptor (beta chain) was counted only a few times. The sample originates from a study of CD8+ T cells in alopecia areata. The treatment is: oral pan-JAK inhibitor, 5-10 mg twice daily. Sequencing relied on a cDNA template that was reverse transcribed from extracted RNA. The repertoire was sequenced with immunoSEQ multiplex PCR; TCRdb's copy has only in-frame clones and lacks some. The sample lists some 180,000 clones, roughly 46% occurring once. CDR1 and CDR2 (germline): SGHKS, YYEKEE (reference sequence). The V gene lost 1 base and the J gene lost 4 bases, with 11 bases spanning the gap. This CDR3 has 14 residues.

Sequenced material: CD8+ T cells sorted from blood, taken at week 52, from a patient treated with tofacitinib. This receptor was taken from a human donor with alopecia areata. V usage is TRBV5-5 and J usage is TRBJ1-1, with D uncertain. The CDR3 region has the DNA TGTGCCAGCAGCTTGTCTCAGACCATCACTGAAGCTTTCTTT. Its translation: CASSLSQTITEAFF.